This TCR beta chain was found in a study of T cells in Graves' hyperthyroidism and ophthalmopathy. Study background: Peripheral blood was acquired at first diagnosis, ahead of any therapy whatsoever. Regarding the study as a whole: With a median lead of around 5.9 months before onset, the model predicted ophthalmopathy.

There are a few counts of this clonotype. The antigen remains unidentified. Using RNA transcripts as the source, TCR beta CDR3 regions were amplified. In the first-round RT-PCR of the TCR CDR3, the HTBI primer set was used. TCRdb recomputed calls from the multiplex PCR reads with MiXCR, one row per CDR3 protein. The repertoire holds over 500,000 distinct CDR3 sequences, with around 15% as singletons. Trimming removed 8 bases at V and 1 base at J, with 14 bases between. Germline V lookup: CDR1 SGHTA, CDR2 FQGTGA. The CDR3 consists of 14 residues. The chain recombines TRBV7-3 with TRBJ1-1; tentatively, D is TRBD1 (6 bases). This TCR was recovered from a woman aged 30 to 39 with Graves' ophthalmopathy. The sequencing sample was made of blood. For the CDR3, the DNA is TGTGCCAGCCGGGAGGGGGGCGGGAACACTGAAGCTTTCTTT. As protein: CASREGGGNTEAFF.